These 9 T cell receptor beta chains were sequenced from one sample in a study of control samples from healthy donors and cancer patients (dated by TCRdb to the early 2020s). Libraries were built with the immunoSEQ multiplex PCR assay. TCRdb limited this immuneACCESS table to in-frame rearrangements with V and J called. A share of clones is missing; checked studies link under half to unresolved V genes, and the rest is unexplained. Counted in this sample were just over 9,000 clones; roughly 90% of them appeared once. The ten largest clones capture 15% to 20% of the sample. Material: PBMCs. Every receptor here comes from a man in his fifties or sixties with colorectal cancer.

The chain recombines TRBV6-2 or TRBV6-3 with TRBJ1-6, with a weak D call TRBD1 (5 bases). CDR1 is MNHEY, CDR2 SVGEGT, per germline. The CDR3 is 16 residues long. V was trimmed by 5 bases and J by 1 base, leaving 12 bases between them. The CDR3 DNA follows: TGTGCCAGCAGTAACCCTCAGGGATCCTATAATTCACCCCTCCACTTT. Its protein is CASSNPQGSYNSPLHF.

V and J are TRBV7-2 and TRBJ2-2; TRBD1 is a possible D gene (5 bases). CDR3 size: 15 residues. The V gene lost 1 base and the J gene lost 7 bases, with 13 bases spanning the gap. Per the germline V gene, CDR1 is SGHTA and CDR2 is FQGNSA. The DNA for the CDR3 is TGTGCCAGCAGCTTAGTATTTTGGGGCAACGGGGAGCTGTTTTTT. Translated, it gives CASSLVFWGNGELFF.

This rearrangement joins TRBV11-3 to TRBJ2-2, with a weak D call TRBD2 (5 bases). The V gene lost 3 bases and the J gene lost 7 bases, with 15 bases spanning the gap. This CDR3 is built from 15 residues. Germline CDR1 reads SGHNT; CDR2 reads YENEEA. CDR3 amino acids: CASSLTFLTNGELFF. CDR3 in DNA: TGTGCCAGCAGCTTGACTTTCTTGACTAACGGGGAGCTGTTTTTT.

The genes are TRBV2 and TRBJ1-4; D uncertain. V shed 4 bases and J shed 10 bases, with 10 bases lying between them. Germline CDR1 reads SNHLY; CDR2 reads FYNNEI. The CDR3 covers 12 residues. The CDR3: CASSGPGGKLFF. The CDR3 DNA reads TGTGCCAGCAGTGGTCCAGGAGGAAAACTGTTTTTT. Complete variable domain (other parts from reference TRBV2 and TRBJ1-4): EPEVTQTPSHQVTQMGQEVILRCVPISNHLYFYWYRQILGQKVEFLVSFYNNEISEKSEIFDDQFSVERPDGSNFTLKIRSTKLEDSAMYFCASSGPGGKLFFGSGTQLSVL.

The DNA of the CDR3 is TGTGCCAGCAGCCGGACAGGGGCCGGGGAGCTGTTTTTT. Translating it yields CASSRTGAGELFF. The V call is TRBV11-2, the J call TRBJ2-2; 9 nucleotides match TRBD1. From germline, CDR1 is SGHAT and CDR2 FQNNGV. V lost 5 bases to trimming and J lost 6 bases; unmatched junction nucleotides: 1. The CDR3 is 13 amino acids. Full variable domain (rest looked up from reference TRBV11-2 and TRBJ2-2): EAGVAQSPRYKIIEKRQSVAFWCNPISGHATLYWYQQILGQGPKLLIQFQNNGVVDDSQLPKDRFSAERLKGVDSTLKIQPAKLEDSAVYLCASSRTGAGELFFGEGSRLTVL.

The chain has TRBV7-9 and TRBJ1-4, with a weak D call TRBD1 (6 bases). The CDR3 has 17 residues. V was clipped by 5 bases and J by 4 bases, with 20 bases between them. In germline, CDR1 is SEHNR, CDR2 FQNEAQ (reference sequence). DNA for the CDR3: TGTGCCAGCAGCGCAAGTTCTATTTACAGGGATAATGAAAAACTGTTTTTT. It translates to CASSASSIYRDNEKLFF. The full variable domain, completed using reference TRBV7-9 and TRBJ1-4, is DTGVSQNPRHKITKRGQNVTFRCDPISEHNRLYWYRQTLGQGPEFLTYFQNEAQLEKSRLLSDRFSAERPKGSFSTLEIQRTEQGDSAMYLCASSASSIYRDNEKLFFGSGTQLSVL.

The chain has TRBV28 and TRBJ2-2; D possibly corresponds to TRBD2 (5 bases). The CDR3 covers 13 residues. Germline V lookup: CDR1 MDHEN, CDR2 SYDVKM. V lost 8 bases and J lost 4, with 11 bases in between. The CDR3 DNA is TGTGCCAGCGGAACGGGGATCACCGGGGAGCTGTTTTTT. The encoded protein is CASGTGITGELFF.

The CDR3 reads CASSPTAAGEQYF. The CDR3 DNA sequence: TGTGCCAGCAGCCCCACAGCAGCTGGGGAGCAGTACTTC. The J gene is TRBJ2-7, the V gene TRBV27, with D hard to call. V lost 6 bases and J 7 bases, leaving 16 bases between the germline ends. CDR3 length equals 13 residues. The V gene's germline CDR1 is MNHEY and CDR2 SMNVEV (reference sequence).

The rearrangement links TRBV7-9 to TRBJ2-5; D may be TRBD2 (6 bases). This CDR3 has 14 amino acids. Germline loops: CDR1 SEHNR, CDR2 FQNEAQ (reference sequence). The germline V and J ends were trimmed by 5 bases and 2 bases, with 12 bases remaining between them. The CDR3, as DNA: TGTGCCAGCAGCAGCAGACTAGATCAAGAGACCCAGTACTTC. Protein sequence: CASSSRLDQETQYF.